Below, 4 T cell receptor beta chains from the same sample are listed, as sequenced in a study of cytomegalovirus exposure and HLA in healthy donors. TCRdb's copy holds only in-frame clones and misses some; the assay was immunoSEQ multiplex PCR. The sample gives about 220,000 clones, around four fifths of which show up once; more than 13% is in the top ten. Source material: PBMCs. All receptors derive from a woman under 40 in good health and CMV-seropositive.

V usage is TRBV30 and J usage is TRBJ2-1, with 12 bases fitting TRBD1. Germline-derived CDR1 and CDR2 are GTSNPN and SVGIG (reference sequence). The CDR3 sequence is 18 residues long. V lost 2 bases and J lost 4; bases outside the gene matches: 12. CDR3 DNA: TGTGCCTGGAGTCCGGGACAGGGGGCGAATAACCCGTACAATGAGCAGTTCTTC. This translates into CAWSPGQGANNPYNEQFF.

The chain carries TRBV7-9 and TRBJ2-1; possibly TRBD1 for D (5 bases). V lost 5 bases and J lost 7, with 15 bases in between. Germline V lookup: CDR1 SEHNR, CDR2 FQNEAQ (reference sequence). The CDR3 has 14 residues. As DNA, the CDR3 is TGTGCCAGCAGCAAAAAGGGATCAGGGAATGAGCAGTTCTTC. Translated: CASSKKGSGNEQFF.

This chain joins TRBV30 and TRBJ2-5, with 7 bases aligning to TRBD1. From germline, CDR1 is GTSNPN and CDR2 SVGIG (reference sequence). This CDR3 comprises 15 residues. V lost 3 bases and J lost 5; bases outside the gene matches: 12. CDR3 coding DNA: TGTGCCTGGAGGCCACGAGACAGGGAAGGGGAGACCCAGTACTTC. It specifies CAWRPRDREGETQYF.

Note on this clone: Other DNA sequences in this sample translate to the same CDR3. The rearrangement joins TRBV4-1 to TRBJ1-1; D not certain. CDR1 and CDR2 (germline): MGHRA, YSYEKL. The CDR3 covers 14 residues. The V gene lost 0 bases and the J gene lost 3 bases, with 8 bases spanning the gap. The CDR3, as DNA: TGCGCCAGCAGCCAAGATCTGCAGGACACTGAAGCTTTCTTT. Its protein product is CASSQDLQDTEAFF.